The 25 T cell receptor beta chains below were found in one sample sequenced in a study of siplizumab effects on memory and regulatory T cells. Clones were sequenced by immunoSEQ multiplex PCR, and TCRdb holds only the in-frame ones, with some missing. The sample holds around 100,000 clones; about 91% are singletons and the top ten take roughly 0.16%. The material sequenced was CD4+ T cells sorted from blood. Source of these receptors: a human donor in good health.

J is TRBJ2-5 and V is TRBV13, with D maybe TRBD1 (5 bases). The CDR3 sequence is 16 residues long. Germline V lookup: CDR1 PRHDT, CDR2 FYEKMQ (reference sequence). Between the trimmed V and J ends, which lost 5 bases and 1 base, there was a span of 17 bases. CDR3 sequence reads: CASSPRYRSPQETQYF. The CDR3 nucleotides read TGTGCCAGCAGCCCCCGCTACAGGAGCCCCCAAGAGACCCAGTACTTC.

The chain links TRBV6-6 to TRBJ2-7; the D gene could be TRBD1 or TRBD2 (5 bases each). Germline V gene lookup returns CDR1 MNHNY and CDR2 SVGAGI (reference sequence). Trimming took 2 bases from V and 7 from J, leaving 21 bases between them. This CDR3 is built from 16 residues. As DNA, the CDR3 is TGTGCCAGCAGTTACGGCTGGACACGGGATTTTGAAGAGCAGTACTTC. Amino acid sequence: CASSYGWTRDFEEQYF.

The CDR3 sequence is CSVSGRLNTEAFF. The CDR3 DNA reads TGCAGCGTTTCCGGCAGGTTGAACACTGAAGCTTTCTTT. The chain is built from TRBV29-1 and TRBJ1-1; no firm D call. The germline gives CDR1 SQVTM, CDR2 ANQGSEA. The CDR3 totals 13 residues. Trimming took 5 bases from V and 0 from J, leaving 10 bases between them.

V gene TRBV6-4 combines with J gene TRBJ2-1, with TRBD1 identical over 9 bases. CDR3 size: 15 residues. The ends lost 7 bases at V and 3 bases at J; junction bases unmatched: 7. The germline V gene has CDR1 MRHNA and CDR2 SNTAGT. The CDR3 nucleotides read TGTGCCAGCAACGGGACAGGGAGAGTCTACAATGAGCAGTTCTTC. Protein sequence: CASNGTGRVYNEQFF.

V is TRBV10-3 and J is TRBJ1-3; 7 bases are a match to TRBD1. Germline loops: CDR1 ENHRY, CDR2 SYGVKD. This CDR3 has 19 amino acids. V lost 1 base, J lost 0 bases, and 12 bases stayed unmatched. The CDR3 loop is CAISELGTELVSSGNTIYF. CDR3 DNA: TGTGCCATCAGTGAGTTGGGGACAGAGCTAGTGAGCTCTGGAAACACCATATATTTT.

V gene TRBV11-2 combines with J gene TRBJ2-7, with no clear D. Deletions cut 8 bases from V and 2 bases from J, with 19 bases between. This CDR3 is 15 amino acids long. Germline V gene lookup returns CDR1 SGHAT and CDR2 FQNNGV. The CDR3 loop reads CASLRSRWSTYEQYF. As DNA, the CDR3 is TGTGCCAGCCTCCGGTCAAGGTGGAGCACCTACGAGCAGTACTTC.

The rearrangement joins TRBV2 to TRBJ2-3, with TRBD2 matching 13 bases. The CDR3 runs to 15 residues. From germline, CDR1 is SNHLY and CDR2 FYNNEI. The junction had 4 bases not matched to a gene; V was cut back by 10 bases and J by 0 bases. The CDR3: CAIGLAGASTDTQYF. In nucleotides, the CDR3 is TGTGCCATAGGACTAGCGGGGGCTAGCACAGATACGCAGTATTTT.

V is TRBV6-5 and J is TRBJ1-1; D might be TRBD1 (5 bases). V was cut by 5 bases and J by 6 bases, with 13 bases left in between. Germline V gives CDR1 MNHEY, CDR2 SVGAGI. This CDR3 has 13 residues. DNA for the CDR3: TGTGCCAGCAGTACGCGGACGGGGCCTGAAGCTTTCTTT. Translation gives CASSTRTGPEAFF.

The chain has TRBV11-2 and TRBJ2-1; D is undetermined. This CDR3 is built from 17 residues. Germline CDR1 is SGHAT and CDR2 is FQNNGV. V was clipped by 5 bases and J by 5 bases, with 22 bases between them. The CDR3 DNA reads TGTGCCAGCAGCCTAAGCGTAGGGCGGTCCGCAGACAATGAGCAGTTCTTC. The encoded protein is CASSLSVGRSADNEQFF.

The chain combines TRBV28 with TRBJ1-2, with 9 bases lining up with TRBD1. The length of the CDR3 is 16 residues. Per the germline V gene, CDR1 is MDHEN and CDR2 is SYDVKM. V shed 6 bases, J shed 2 bases, and the junction held 10 bases outside the gene matches. The CDR3 DNA is TGTGCCAGCAGGGTCCCGACAGGGGGGTCGAACTATGGCTACACCTTC. Translating gives CASRVPTGGSNYGYTF.

J is TRBJ2-7 and V is TRBV28, with 12 bases lining up with TRBD2. This CDR3 contains 14 residues. Per germline, CDR1 MDHEN and CDR2 SYDVKM. The ends lost 6 bases at V and 4 bases at J; junction bases unmatched: 4. Written as DNA, the CDR3 is TGTGCCAGCAGGCCTGGACTAGCGGGATACGAGCAGTACTTC. This gives the protein CASRPGLAGYEQYF. Together with reference TRBV28 and TRBJ2-7, the CDR3 gives the full variable domain: DVKVTQSSRYLVKRTGEKVFLECVQDMDHENMFWYRQDPGLGLRLIYFSYDVKMKEKGDIPEGYSVSREKKERFSLILESASTNQTSMYLCASRPGLAGYEQYFGPGTRLTVT.

This rearrangement joins TRBV5-1 to TRBJ1-2, with 12 nucleotides matching TRBD1. Germline assignment: CDR1 SGHRS and CDR2 YFSETQ. V was clipped by 4 bases and J by 7 bases; unmatched bases: 8. The CDR3 totals 15 residues. The CDR3 spells CASSPWDRGLFGYTF. The CDR3 region has the DNA TGCGCCAGCAGCCCCTGGGACAGGGGGCTTTTTGGCTACACCTTC.

The chain recombines TRBV5-1 with TRBJ2-1, with 11 bases identical to TRBD2. CDR1 and CDR2 from the germline V gene are SGHRS and YFSETQ. With 1 base clipped from V and 6 bases from J, the junction kept 6 bases outside the gene matches. This CDR3 is built from 16 residues. In nucleotides, the CDR3 is TGCGCCAGCAGCTTGCCGACTAGCGGGGAGACCAATGAGCAGTTCTTC. Residues: CASSLPTSGETNEQFF.

The chain links TRBV7-8 to TRBJ2-1, with a weak D call TRBD2 (5 bases). The germline CDR1 and CDR2 sequences are SGHVS and FQNEAQ. This CDR3 region has 15 residues. V lost 5 bases to trimming and J lost 9 bases, with 20 bases between them. Here the CDR3 reads CASSPTDFYFPEQFF. CDR3 DNA: TGTGCCAGCAGCCCTACGGACTTTTACTTTCCTGAGCAGTTCTTC.

This chain links TRBV9 with TRBJ1-2, with 9 nucleotides matching TRBD1. J lost 7 bases, V lost 3 bases, and 7 bases had no gene match. The CDR3 sequence is 14 residues long. Germline CDR1 reads SGDLS; CDR2 reads YYNGEE. The DNA for the CDR3 is TGTGCCAGCAGCGAAGAACAGGGGGCCTCTGGCTACACCTTC. Its protein is CASSEEQGASGYTF.

The chain has TRBV9 and TRBJ1-4; D gene unclear. V lost 0 bases and J lost 7, with 16 bases in between. Germline CDR1 SGDLS, CDR2 YYNGEE. The CDR3 contains 16 residues. The DNA of the CDR3 is TGTGCCAGCAGCGTAGGGTCCGGAATTTGGGGTGAAAAACTGTTTTTT. Translation: CASSVGSGIWGEKLFF.

This sequence joins TRBV6-5 and TRBJ2-5; weak D call: TRBD2 (6 bases). V was pared by 2 bases and J by 7 bases, with 17 bases between. Germline V lookup: CDR1 MNHEY, CDR2 SVGAGI. This CDR3 is 15 amino acids long. Here the CDR3 DNA reads TGTGCCAGCAGTTACCGGGACCGCCGGGAGATGACCCAGTACTTC. It codes for CASSYRDRREMTQYF.

This clone turned up a few times. The chain is built from TRBV28 and TRBJ2-7; D remains unclear. Trimming shortened V by 2 bases and J by 6 bases, and 8 bases separated the two germline ends. The germline gives CDR1 MDHEN, CDR2 SYDVKM. The length of the CDR3 is 12 residues. CDR3 DNA sequence: TGTGCCAGCAGTTTAATGGGGTTCGAGCAGTACTTC. Translating it yields CASSLMGFEQYF.

This clone has just one count. The chain links TRBV6-6 to TRBJ2-1, with a possible D match to TRBD2 (6 bases). Germline V lookup: CDR1 MNHNY, CDR2 SVGAGI (reference sequence). The CDR3 contains 16 residues. Trimming removed 4 bases from V and 2 bases from J, with 15 bases in between. DNA for the CDR3: TGTGCCAGCAGTTCCTCCGGGACTCTTACCTACAATGAGCAGTTCTTC. Amino acid sequence: CASSSSGTLTYNEQFF.

The V and J genes are TRBV7-2 and TRBJ2-5; the D is unclear. The V gene's germline CDR1 is SGHTA and CDR2 FQGNSA. The CDR3 runs to 16 residues. V lost 3 bases and J lost 4, with 18 bases in between. The CDR3 DNA follows: TGTGCCAGCAGCTTTGAACTGGGGTTGGGTTCAGAGACCCAGTACTTC. Its translation: CASSFELGLGSETQYF.

V is TRBV13 and J is TRBJ1-2, with 8 bases identical to TRBD1. The CDR3 totals 13 residues. Germline CDR1 is PRHDT and CDR2 is FYEKMQ (reference sequence). Trimming removed 5 bases from V and 8 bases from J; junction bases left unmatched: 7. Here the CDR3 reads CASSVYRGDGYTF. The CDR3 bases are TGTGCCAGCAGCGTATACAGGGGGGACGGCTACACCTTC.

The chain couples TRBV5-1 to TRBJ2-3; perhaps TRBD2 as D (7 bases). There are 14 residues in the CDR3. V was shortened by 4 bases and J by 4 bases, with 13 bases between the two germline ends. Germline CDR1 and CDR2: SGHRS and YFSETQ. CDR3 nucleotide sequence: TGCGCCAGCAGCCAGGGGAGGGAATCAGATACGCAGTATTTT. This gives the protein CASSQGRESDTQYF.

The gene calls are TRBV19 and TRBJ2-3; D perhaps matches TRBD1 (5 bases). CDR1 and CDR2 (germline): LNHDA, SQIVND (reference sequence). V lost 9 bases and J lost 1, with 17 bases in between. The CDR3 covers 15 residues. The chain's CDR3 is CASKRGESGTDTQYF. CDR3 in DNA: TGTGCCAGCAAAAGGGGTGAGAGTGGCACAGATACGCAGTATTTT.

The chain links TRBV18 to TRBJ1-1; no clear D. Trimming shortened V by 3 bases and J by 1 base, and 27 bases separated the two germline ends. Looked up from germline, CDR1 is KGHSH and CDR2 is LQKENI. This CDR3 spans 20 amino acids. The CDR3 region is CASSPMPPGTKNRENTEAFF. The DNA for the CDR3 is TGTGCCAGCTCACCCATGCCTCCGGGAACGAAAAACCGGGAGAACACTGAAGCTTTCTTT.

This clone was detected once. The V call is TRBV19, the J call TRBJ2-7, with TRBD1 identical over 9 bases. J was trimmed by 5 bases and V by 8 bases; bases with no gene match: 7. Germline CDR1 is LNHDA and CDR2 is SQIVND (reference sequence). The CDR3 contains 13 residues. The CDR3 DNA is TGTGCCAGTGCTGAACAGGGGGCCCACGAGCAGTACTTC. This translates into CASAEQGAHEQYF.